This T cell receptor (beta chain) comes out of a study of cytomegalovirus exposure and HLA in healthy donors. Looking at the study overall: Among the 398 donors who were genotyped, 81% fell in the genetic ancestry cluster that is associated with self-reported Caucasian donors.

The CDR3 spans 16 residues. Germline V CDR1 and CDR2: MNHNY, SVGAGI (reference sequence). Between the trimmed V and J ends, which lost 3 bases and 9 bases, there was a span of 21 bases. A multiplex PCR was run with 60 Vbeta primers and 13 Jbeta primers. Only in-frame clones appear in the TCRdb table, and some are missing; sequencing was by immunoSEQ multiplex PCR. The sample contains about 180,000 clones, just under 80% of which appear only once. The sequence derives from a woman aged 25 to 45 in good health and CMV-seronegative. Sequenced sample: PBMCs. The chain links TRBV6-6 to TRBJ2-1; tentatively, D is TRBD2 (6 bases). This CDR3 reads CASSYLRGRSSGEQFF. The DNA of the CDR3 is TGTGCCAGCAGTTATCTGCGGGGTCGCTCTTCGGGTGAGCAGTTCTTC.